The present TCR beta chain was sequenced within a study of shared clonotypes between healthy human individuals. Deletions cut 6 bases from V and 1 base from J, with 14 bases between. The germline gives CDR1 MDHEN, CDR2 SYDVKM. CDR3 length: 15 residues. Assay: immunoSEQ multiplex PCR; the TCRdb copy retains only in-frame clones and omits some. The sample contains 600,000 to 750,000 clones, 72% of which appear only once. This clonotype originated in a woman in her twenties or thirties in good health. Sequencing was done on a sample of memory CD4+ T cells sorted from blood. The subset denotes: CD45RA-negative fraction. This sequence joins TRBV28 and TRBJ2-3; maybe TRBD2 (6 bases). CDR3 DNA sequence: TGTGCCAGCAGCTTAATTAGCGGACGCACAGATACGCAGTATTTT. This gives the protein CASSLISGRTDTQYF.